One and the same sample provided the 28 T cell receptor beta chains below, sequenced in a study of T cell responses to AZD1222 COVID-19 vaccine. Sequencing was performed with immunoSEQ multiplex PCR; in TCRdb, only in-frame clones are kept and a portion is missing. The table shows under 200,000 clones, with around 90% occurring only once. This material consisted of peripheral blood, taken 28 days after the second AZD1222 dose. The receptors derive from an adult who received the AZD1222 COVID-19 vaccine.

The DNA of the CDR3 is TGTGCCAGCACCCAGGAGTACGAGCAGTACTTC. It specifies CASTQEYEQYF. The chain carries TRBV6-6 and TRBJ2-7; D is ambiguous. Between the trimmed V and J ends, which lost 7 bases and 4 bases, there was a span of 8 bases. Per the germline V gene, CDR1 is MNHNY and CDR2 is SVGAGI (reference sequence). There are 11 residues in the CDR3.

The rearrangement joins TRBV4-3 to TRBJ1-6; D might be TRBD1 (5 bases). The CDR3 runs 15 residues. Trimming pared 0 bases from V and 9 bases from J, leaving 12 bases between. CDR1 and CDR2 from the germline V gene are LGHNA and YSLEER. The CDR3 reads CASSQDRGYGSPLHF. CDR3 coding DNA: TGCGCCAGCAGCCAAGATCGGGGGTATGGTTCACCCCTCCACTTT.

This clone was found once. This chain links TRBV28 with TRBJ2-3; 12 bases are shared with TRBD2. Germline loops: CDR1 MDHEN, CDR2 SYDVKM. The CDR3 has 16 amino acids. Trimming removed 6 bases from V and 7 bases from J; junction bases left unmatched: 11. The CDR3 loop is CASRLRTSGAQNTQYF. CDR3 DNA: TGTGCCAGCAGATTACGGACTAGCGGGGCACAAAATACGCAGTATTTT.

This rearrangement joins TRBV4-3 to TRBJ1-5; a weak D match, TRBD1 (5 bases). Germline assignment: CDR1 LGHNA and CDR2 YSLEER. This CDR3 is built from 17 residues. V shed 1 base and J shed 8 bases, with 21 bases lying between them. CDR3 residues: CASSQGPGRGLGEPQHF. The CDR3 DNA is TGCGCCAGCAGCCAAGGCCCGGGTAGGGGCTTAGGAGAGCCCCAGCATTTT.

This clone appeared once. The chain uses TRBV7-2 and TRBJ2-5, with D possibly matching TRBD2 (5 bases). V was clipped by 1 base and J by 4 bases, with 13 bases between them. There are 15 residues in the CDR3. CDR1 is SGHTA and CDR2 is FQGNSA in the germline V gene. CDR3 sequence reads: CASSLGLLVLETQYF. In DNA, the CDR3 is TGTGCCAGCAGCTTAGGACTACTAGTATTAGAGACCCAGTACTTC.

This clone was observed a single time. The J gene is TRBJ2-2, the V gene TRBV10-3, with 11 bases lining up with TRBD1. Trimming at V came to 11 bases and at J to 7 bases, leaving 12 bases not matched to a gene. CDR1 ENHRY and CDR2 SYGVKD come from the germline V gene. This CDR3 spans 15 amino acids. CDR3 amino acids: CAPGQDRGRNGELFF. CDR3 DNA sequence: TGTGCCCCCGGACAGGACAGGGGGCGCAACGGGGAGCTGTTTTTT.

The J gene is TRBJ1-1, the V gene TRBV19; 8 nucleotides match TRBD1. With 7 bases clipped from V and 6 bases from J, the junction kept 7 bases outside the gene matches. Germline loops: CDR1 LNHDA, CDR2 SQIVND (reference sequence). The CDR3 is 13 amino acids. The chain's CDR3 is CASISDRAAEAFF. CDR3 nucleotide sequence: TGTGCCAGTATTTCGGACAGGGCAGCTGAAGCTTTCTTT.

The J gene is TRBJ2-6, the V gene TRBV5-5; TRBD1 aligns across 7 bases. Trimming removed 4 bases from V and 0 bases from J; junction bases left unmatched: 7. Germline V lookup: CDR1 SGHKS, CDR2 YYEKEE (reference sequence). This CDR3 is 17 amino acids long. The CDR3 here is CASSPRQGGSGANVLTF. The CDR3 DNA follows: TGTGCCAGCAGCCCTAGACAGGGCGGCTCTGGGGCCAACGTCCTGACTTTC.

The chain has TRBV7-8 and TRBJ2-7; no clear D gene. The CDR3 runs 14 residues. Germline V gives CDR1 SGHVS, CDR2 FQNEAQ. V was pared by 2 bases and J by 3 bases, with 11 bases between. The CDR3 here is CASSLNWQRYEQYF. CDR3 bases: TGTGCCAGCAGCTTAAATTGGCAGCGCTACGAGCAGTACTTC.

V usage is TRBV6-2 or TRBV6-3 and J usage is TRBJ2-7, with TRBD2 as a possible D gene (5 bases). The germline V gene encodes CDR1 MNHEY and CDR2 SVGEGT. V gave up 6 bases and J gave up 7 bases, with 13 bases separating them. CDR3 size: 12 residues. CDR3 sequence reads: CASSNSPGEQYF. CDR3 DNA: TGTGCCAGCAGCAACTCTCCGGGGGAGCAGTACTTC.

CDR3 nucleotides: TGTGCCATCAGAGTAGAACTCCCGAACTCCTACGAGCAGTACTTC. Translated: CAIRVELPNSYEQYF. The V gene is TRBV10-3, the J gene TRBJ2-7; no firm D call. Germline CDR1 and CDR2: ENHRY and SYGVKD. This CDR3 has 15 amino acids. V dropped 6 bases and J dropped 0 bases, with 15 bases sitting between them.

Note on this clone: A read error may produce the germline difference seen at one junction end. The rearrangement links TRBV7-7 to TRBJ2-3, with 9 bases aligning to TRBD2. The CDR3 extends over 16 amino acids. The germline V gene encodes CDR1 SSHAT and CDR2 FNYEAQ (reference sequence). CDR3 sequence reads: CASSIGSGSRHDTQYF. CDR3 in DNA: TGTGCTAGCAGCATCGGTAGCGGGAGCCGGCATGATACGCAGTATTTT.

CDR3 protein: CASRAEVGTLNEKLFF. CDR3 nucleotides: TGTGCCAGCAGGGCCGAGGTGGGGACCCTTAATGAAAAACTGTTTTTT. The chain couples TRBV7-9 to TRBJ1-4; TRBD1 might be the D (5 bases). V dropped 6 bases and J dropped 4 bases, with 18 bases sitting between them. This CDR3 comprises 16 residues. CDR1 SEHNR and CDR2 FQNEAQ come from the germline V gene (reference sequence).

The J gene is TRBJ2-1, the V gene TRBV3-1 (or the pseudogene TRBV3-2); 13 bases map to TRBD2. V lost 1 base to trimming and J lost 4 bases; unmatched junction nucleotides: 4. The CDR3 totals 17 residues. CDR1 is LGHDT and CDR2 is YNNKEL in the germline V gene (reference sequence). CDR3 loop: CASSQAGLAGVYNEQFF. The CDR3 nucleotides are TGTGCCAGCAGCCAAGCCGGACTAGCGGGAGTATACAATGAGCAGTTCTTC.

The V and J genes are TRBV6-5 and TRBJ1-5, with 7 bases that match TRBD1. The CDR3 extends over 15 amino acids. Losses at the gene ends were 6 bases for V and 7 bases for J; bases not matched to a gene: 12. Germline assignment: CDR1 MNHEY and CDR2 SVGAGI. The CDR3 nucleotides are TGTGCCAGCAGCCGAGGTACAGGGGTTGGACAGCCCCAGCATTTT. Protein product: CASSRGTGVGQPQHF.

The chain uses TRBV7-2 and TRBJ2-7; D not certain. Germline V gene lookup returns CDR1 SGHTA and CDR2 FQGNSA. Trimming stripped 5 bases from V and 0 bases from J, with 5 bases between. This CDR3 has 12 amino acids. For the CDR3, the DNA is TGTGCCAGCAGCGGGTCCTCCTACGAGCAGTACTTC. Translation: CASSGSSYEQYF.

CDR3 nucleotides: TGTGCCAGCAGTTATATAGTGGCTAGCGGGGTTAGAGATACGCAGTATTTT. This translates into CASSYIVASGVRDTQYF. The chain has TRBV28 and TRBJ2-3; the match to TRBD2 covers 9 bases. This CDR3 spans 17 amino acids. Trimming took 4 bases from V and 5 from J; bases not matched to a gene: 13. The V gene's germline CDR1 is MDHEN and CDR2 SYDVKM.

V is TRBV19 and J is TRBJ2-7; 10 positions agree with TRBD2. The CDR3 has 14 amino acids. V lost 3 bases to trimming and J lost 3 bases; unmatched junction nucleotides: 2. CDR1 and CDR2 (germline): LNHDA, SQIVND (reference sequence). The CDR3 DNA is TGTGCCAGTAGTATTACTAGCGGGAACTACGAGCAGTACTTC. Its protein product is CASSITSGNYEQYF.

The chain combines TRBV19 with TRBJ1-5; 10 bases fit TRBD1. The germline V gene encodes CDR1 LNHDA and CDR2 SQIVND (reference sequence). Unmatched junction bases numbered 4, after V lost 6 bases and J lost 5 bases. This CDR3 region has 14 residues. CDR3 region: CASSRDRGHQPQHF. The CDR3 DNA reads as TGTGCCAGTAGCCGGGACAGGGGTCATCAGCCCCAGCATTTT.

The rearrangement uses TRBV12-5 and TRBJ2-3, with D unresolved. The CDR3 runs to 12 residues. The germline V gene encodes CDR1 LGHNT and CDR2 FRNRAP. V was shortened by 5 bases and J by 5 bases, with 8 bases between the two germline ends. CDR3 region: CASGPKRDTQYF. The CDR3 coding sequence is TGTGCTAGTGGTCCAAAGCGAGATACGCAGTATTTT.

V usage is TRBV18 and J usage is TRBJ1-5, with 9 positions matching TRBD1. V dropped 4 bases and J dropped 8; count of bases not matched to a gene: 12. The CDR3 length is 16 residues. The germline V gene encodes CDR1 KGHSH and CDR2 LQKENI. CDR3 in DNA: TGTGCCAGCTCACATCCGGGACAGGGAGGTTTGGAGCCCCAGCATTTT. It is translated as CASSHPGQGGLEPQHF.

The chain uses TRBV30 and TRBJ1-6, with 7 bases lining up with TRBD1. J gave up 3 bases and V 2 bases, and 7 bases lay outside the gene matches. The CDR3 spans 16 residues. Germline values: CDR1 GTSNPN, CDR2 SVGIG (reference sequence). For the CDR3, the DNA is TGTGCCTGGAGTCCCGACAGGGATGGCTATAATTCACCCCTCCACTTT. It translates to CAWSPDRDGYNSPLHF. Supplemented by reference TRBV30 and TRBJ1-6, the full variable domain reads SQTIHQWPATLVQPVGSPLSLECTVEGTSNPNLYWYRQAAGRGLQLLFYSVGIGQISSEVPQNLSASRPQDRQFILSSKKLLLSDSGFYLCAWSPDRDGYNSPLHFGNGTRLTVT.

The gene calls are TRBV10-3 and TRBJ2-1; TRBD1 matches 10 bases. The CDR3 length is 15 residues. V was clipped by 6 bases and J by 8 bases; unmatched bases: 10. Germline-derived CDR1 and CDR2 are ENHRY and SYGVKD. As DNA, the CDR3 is TGTGCCATCAGGGAAGACAGGGGGCTCACGGATGAGCAGTTCTTC. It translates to CAIREDRGLTDEQFF.

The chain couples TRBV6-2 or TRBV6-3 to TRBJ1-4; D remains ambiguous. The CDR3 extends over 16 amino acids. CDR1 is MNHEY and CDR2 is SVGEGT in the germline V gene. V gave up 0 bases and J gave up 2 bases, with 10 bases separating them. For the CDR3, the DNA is TGTGCCAGCAGTTACTCGAAAGCGGGGACTAATGAAAAACTGTTTTTT. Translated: CASSYSKAGTNEKLFF.

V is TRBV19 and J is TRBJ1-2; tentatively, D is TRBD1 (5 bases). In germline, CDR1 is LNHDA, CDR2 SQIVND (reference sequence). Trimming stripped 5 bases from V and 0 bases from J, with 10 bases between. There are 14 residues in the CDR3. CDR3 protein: CASSPQGANYGYTF. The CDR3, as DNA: TGTGCCAGTAGTCCTCAGGGAGCTAACTATGGCTACACCTTC.

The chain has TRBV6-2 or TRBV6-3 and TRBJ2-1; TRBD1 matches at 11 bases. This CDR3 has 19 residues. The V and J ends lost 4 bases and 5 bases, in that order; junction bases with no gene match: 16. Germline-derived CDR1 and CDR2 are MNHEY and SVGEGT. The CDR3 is CASSSLWTGGRTLNNEQFF. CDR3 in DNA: TGTGCCAGCAGTTCGCTGTGGACAGGGGGCAGGACATTGAACAATGAGCAGTTCTTC.

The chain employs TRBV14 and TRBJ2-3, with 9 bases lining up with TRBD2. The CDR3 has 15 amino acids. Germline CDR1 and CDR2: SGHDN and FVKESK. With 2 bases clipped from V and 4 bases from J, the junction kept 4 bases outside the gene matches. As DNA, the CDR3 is TGTGCCAGCAGCCAATTTAGCGGGAGCCCAGATACGCAGTATTTT. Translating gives CASSQFSGSPDTQYF.

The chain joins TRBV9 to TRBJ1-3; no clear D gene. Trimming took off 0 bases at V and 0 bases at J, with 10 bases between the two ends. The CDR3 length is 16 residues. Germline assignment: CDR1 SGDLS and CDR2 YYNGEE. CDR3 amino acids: CASSVATGISGNTIYF. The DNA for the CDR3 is TGTGCCAGCAGCGTAGCTACGGGGATCTCTGGAAACACCATATATTTT.